The 17 T cell receptor beta chains given below trace back to one sample, sequenced in a study of T-cell reconstitution after alpha-beta-depleted transplantation in children. Library preparation (for TCRbeta) was performed with unique molecular identifiers. TCRdb ran MiXCR on the PCR reads and lists one entry per CDR3 protein. Counted here are around 300,000 distinct CDR3 sequences, roughly 21% occurring once; the ten biggest clones make up over 9.5%. This specimen consisted of PBMCs, mostly from graft donor cells, obtained 180 days after TCRalphabeta/CD19-depleted stem cell transplant. The receptors stem from a male patient younger than 18 who had a stem cell transplant for acute lymphoblastic leukemia, so the T cells may come from the graft donor.

This chain connects TRBV4-1 to TRBJ2-7; D uncertain. The germline gives CDR1 MGHRA, CDR2 YSYEKL. V was pared by 2 bases and J by 5 bases, with 13 bases between. The CDR3 covers 14 residues. The CDR3 here is CASSQPAQGHEQYF. CDR3 in DNA: TGCGCCAGCAGCCAACCCGCGCAAGGACACGAGCAGTACTTC.

This clonotype was observed a handful of times. The V gene is TRBV12-3 or TRBV12-4, the J gene TRBJ2-5; 9 bases agree with TRBD1. The CDR3 spans 15 residues. Trimming took 4 bases from V and 1 from J; bases not matched to a gene: 4. The CDR3 DNA follows: TGTGCCAGCAGTTCCCGGACAGGGGCCCAAGAGACCCAGTACTTC. Amino acid sequence: CASSSRTGAQETQYF.

The J gene is TRBJ2-3, the V gene TRBV7-9; TRBD2 aligns across 9 bases. Germline V gives CDR1 SEHNR, CDR2 FQNEAQ (reference sequence). The CDR3 has 15 amino acids. V was pared by 7 bases and J by 3 bases, with 8 bases of the junction left unmatched. CDR3 coding DNA: TGTGCCAGCACCGCCCCTAGCGGGACTACAGATACGCAGTATTTT. It translates to CASTAPSGTTDTQYF.

The chain combines TRBV12-3 or TRBV12-4 with TRBJ2-3, with D perhaps assigned TRBD1 or TRBD2 (5 bases each). Between the trimmed V and J ends, which lost 5 bases and 2 bases, there was a span of 17 bases. This CDR3 has 16 residues. The CDR3 bases are TGTGCCAGCAGTATACAGGTTTGGGGGTCCACAGATACGCAGTATTTT. It yields the protein CASSIQVWGSTDTQYF.

This chain connects TRBV12-3 or TRBV12-4 to TRBJ2-2; tentative D call: TRBD1 (5 bases). The CDR3 length is 15 residues. Trimming shortened V by 5 bases and J by 7 bases, and 17 bases separated the two germline ends. CDR3 region: CASSREKGISGELFF. CDR3 nucleotides: TGTGCCAGCAGTCGCGAAAAGGGGATCAGCGGGGAGCTGTTTTTT.

CDR3 protein: CATSSPGQGSEQYF. CDR3 nucleotides: TGTGCCACCAGTTCCCCGGGACAGGGGAGCGAGCAGTACTTC. The chain links TRBV24-1 to TRBJ2-7; 10 bases agree with TRBD1. The germline gives CDR1 KGHDR, CDR2 SFDVKD. The CDR3 contains 14 residues. The trim removed 6 bases at V and 6 bases at J, leaving 7 bases unmatched.

The J gene is TRBJ2-1, the V gene TRBV29-1, with a possible D match to TRBD2 (5 bases). Germline lookup yields CDR1 SQVTM and CDR2 ANQGSEA. This CDR3 is 13 amino acids long. Trimming left V 3 bases short and J 4 bases short, with 10 bases between. The CDR3, as DNA: TGCAGCGTTGATGCTAGCAAGTACAATGAGCAGTTCTTC. Translation: CSVDASKYNEQFF.

The genes are TRBV20-1 and TRBJ1-1, with 9 bases aligning to TRBD1. This CDR3 contains 15 residues. In germline, CDR1 is DFQATT, CDR2 SNEGSKA (reference sequence). V trimming: 2 bases; J trimming: 3 bases; junction bases outside the gene matches: 7. CDR3 sequence (DNA): TGCAGTGCTAGATCGGACAGGGGACGATACACTGAAGCTTTCTTT. Translation gives CSARSDRGRYTEAFF.

This chain links TRBV5-1 with TRBJ2-7, with D maybe TRBD1 (5 bases). Trimming removed 1 base from V and 6 bases from J, with 11 bases in between. CDR3 length: 13 residues. Germline CDR1 reads SGHRS; CDR2 reads YFSETQ. The CDR3 sequence is CASSLSRVGEQYF. CDR3 sequence (DNA): TGCGCCAGCAGCTTGAGCAGGGTTGGCGAGCAGTACTTC.

There are a few counts of this clonotype. The chain carries TRBV7-8 and TRBJ2-7; 7 nucleotides align to TRBD2. CDR1 and CDR2 (germline): SGHVS, FQNEAQ. Germline trimming cut 2 bases from V and 0 bases from J; bases unmatched to any gene: 1. The CDR3 sequence is 14 residues long. The CDR3 bases are TGTGCCAGCAGCTTAAGCGGGACCTCCTACGAGCAGTACTTC. It codes for CASSLSGTSYEQYF.

This clonotype was counted at least ten times. The chain is built from TRBV6-5 and TRBJ2-1, with no clear D. Trimming left V 2 bases short and J 4 bases short, with 9 bases between. This CDR3 has 14 amino acids. From germline, CDR1 is MNHEY and CDR2 SVGAGI. In DNA, the CDR3 is TGTGCCAGCAGTTACAACAGAAAATACAATGAGCAGTTCTTC. Protein: CASSYNRKYNEQFF.

The genes are TRBV5-1 and TRBJ2-3; 13 positions match TRBD2. The CDR3 loop spans 16 amino acids. Per germline, CDR1 SGHRS and CDR2 YFSETQ. After removal of 2 bases from V and 6 bases from J, the junction contained 6 bases not matched to a gene. The CDR3 coding sequence is TGCGCCAGCAGCTTCCGGACTAGCGGGAGTCGGGATACGCAGTATTTT. This sequence encodes CASSFRTSGSRDTQYF. Combining the CDR3 with reference TRBV5-1 and TRBJ2-3 gives the whole variable domain KAGVTQTPRYLIKTRGQQVTLSCSPISGHRSVSWYQQTPGQGLQFLFEYFSETQRNKGNFPGRFSGRQFSNSRSEMNVSTLELGDSALYLCASSFRTSGSRDTQYFGPGTRLTVL.

This clonotype was observed a few times. The V and J genes are TRBV4-1 and TRBJ2-5; TRBD2 matches at 7 bases. The V gene's germline CDR1 is MGHRA and CDR2 YSYEKL. Losses at the gene ends were 1 base for V and 8 bases for J; bases not matched to a gene: 13. The CDR3 covers 16 residues. The CDR3 region has the DNA TGCGCCAGCAGCCAAGGGTTCCGGGACTACCAAGTTACCCAGTACTTC. This codes for CASSQGFRDYQVTQYF.

This clonotype was detected only a few times. The J gene is TRBJ2-5, the V gene TRBV5-1; D is undetermined. The V end lost 5 bases, the J end lost 1 base, and 9 bases lay between the germline ends. The CDR3 runs 13 residues. The V gene's germline CDR1 is SGHRS and CDR2 YFSETQ. CDR3 amino acids: CASSRYFQETQYF. Here the CDR3 DNA reads TGCGCCAGCAGTCGATACTTCCAAGAGACCCAGTACTTC.

This clonotype was counted between two and nine times. The V and J genes are TRBV6-5 and TRBJ1-2; TRBD1 aligns across 8 bases. The germline V gene has CDR1 MNHEY and CDR2 SVGAGI. V was clipped by 1 base and J by 3 bases; unmatched bases: 10. The length of the CDR3 is 17 residues. In nucleotides, the CDR3 is TGTGCCAGCAGTTACTTACGCGGACAGGGTGCCGACTATGGCTACACCTTC. This sequence encodes CASSYLRGQGADYGYTF.

The table lists this clonotype with a few counts. The V and J genes are TRBV12-3 or TRBV12-4 and TRBJ2-3; weak D call: TRBD2 (6 bases). This CDR3 comprises 15 residues. Trimming stripped 6 bases from V and 4 bases from J, with 17 bases between. CDR3 residues: CASSPNGLAPDTQYF. The CDR3 DNA follows: TGTGCCAGCAGCCCTAACGGGCTAGCGCCAGATACGCAGTATTTT.

Regarding this clonotype: Given the absence of the conserved phenylalanine or tryptophan at the CDR3 end, a read error is likely. The chain couples TRBV5-1 to TRBJ2-3; TRBD1 agrees at 8 bases. The V and J ends lost 8 bases and 1 base, in that order; junction bases with no gene match: 6. CDR1 is SGHRS and CDR2 is YFSETQ in the germline V gene. This CDR3 is built from 14 residues. The CDR3 DNA is TGCGCCAGTTCCCAGGGGGCTGGCACAGATACGCAGTATCTT. This translates into CASSQGAGTDTQYL.